The rows below give T cell receptor beta chains drawn from one sample of a study of beta chain features in type 1 diabetes. This table comes from immunoSEQ multiplex PCR, and its TCRdb copy is limited to in-frame clones, with some not included. The sample comprises 350,000 to 400,000 clones, over 13% of which are singletons, and 0.019% rests with the top ten. The sequenced material came from naive CD4+ T cells from blood. All receptors come from a woman between 18 and 30 years old in good health. Both conserved end residues are part of each CDR3. Clone size is shown for a subset of rows, as once, few, many or a class of expanded clone.

V gene: TRBV29-1; clone size: .; CDR3 protein: CSGGVAGARTEAFF
V gene: TRBV2; clone size: few; CDR3 protein: CASGGTPYEQYF
V gene: TRBV28; clone size: .; CDR3 protein: CASSPSGGEETQYF
V gene: TRBV7-9; clone size: few; CDR3 protein: CASRPRNGGDTQYF
V gene: TRBV5-8; clone size: .; CDR3 protein: CASSFRGYEQYF
V gene: TRBV9; clone size: .; CDR3 protein: CASSVAGGPETQYF
V gene: TRBV6-5; clone size: few; CDR3 protein: CASSYTGTGLQETQYF
V gene: TRBV25-1; clone size: .; CDR3 protein: CASSDRGTVNEQYF
V gene: TRBV6-4; clone size: few; CDR3 protein: CASSDMSGRGYNEQFF
V gene: TRBV30; clone size: few; CDR3 protein: CAWSVRRRGPQHF
V gene: TRBV18; clone size: few; CDR3 protein: CASSPSSGSRNEQFF
V gene: TRBV5-1; clone size: few; CDR3 protein: CASSRGLAGGHEQYF
V gene: TRBV19; clone size: .; CDR3 protein: CASSKLPGQGSNEQFF
V gene: TRBV30; clone size: few; CDR3 protein: CAWSAAGYEQYF
V gene: TRBV6-6; clone size: .; CDR3 protein: CASSRGSNQPQHF
V gene: TRBV18; clone size: few; CDR3 protein: CASSLLDRGGETQYF
V gene: TRBV18; clone size: .; CDR3 protein: CASSPVTGTRTDTQYF
V gene: TRBV7-9; clone size: .; CDR3 protein: CASSPPGRVNGYTF
V gene: TRBV27; clone size: few; CDR3 protein: CASSPSSGSSYEQYF
V gene: TRBV30; clone size: .; CDR3 protein: CAWSVLDVLGQGKQYF
V gene: TRBV13; clone size: .; CDR3 protein: CASSFRQNGYTF
V gene: TRBV5-4; clone size: few; CDR3 protein: CASSYRQGGYGNQPQHF
V gene: TRBV2; clone size: few; CDR3 protein: CASATLTELIF
V gene: TRBV5-4; clone size: few; CDR3 protein: CASSKGQQETQYF
V gene: TRBV4-1; clone size: .; CDR3 protein: CASSQTPAGIIYGYTF
V gene: TRBV28; clone size: few; CDR3 protein: CASGRLAGVDEQFF
V gene: TRBV4-3; clone size: few; CDR3 protein: CASSQDPMWAGGGYEQFF
V gene: TRBV18; clone size: .; CDR3 protein: CASSPASGSGYEQYF